This T cell receptor beta chain was obtained from a study of blood T cell repertoires in COVID-19. Study details: Samples taken during acute and convalescent COVID-19 were collected in the United States, Italy and Spain.

V gave up 6 bases and J gave up 3 bases, with 14 bases separating them. This CDR3 comprises 15 residues. Per the germline V gene, CDR1 is LGHDT and CDR2 is YNNKEL (reference sequence). Source study methods: Reference gene primer amplification in the assay estimated nucleated cell counts. TCRdb's table, derived via immunoSEQ multiplex PCR, lists solely in-frame clones and lacks some. V and J calls and clone size are copied from that table; D and trimming were computed from the DNA. The sample carries approximately 170,000 clones, approximately 82% recorded once. The rearrangement uses TRBV3-1 (or the pseudogene TRBV3-2) and TRBJ2-2; perhaps TRBD2 as D (5 bases). The sample taken for sequencing was peripheral blood. This TCR derives from a man aged 70-80 years who had recovered from COVID-19. The CDR3 nucleotides are TGTGCCAGCAGGCCGAGCGGATCCGACACCGGGGAGCTGTTTTTT. Translated, it gives CASRPSGSDTGELFF.